This T cell receptor (beta chain) was retrieved from a study of blood T cells in healthy people across ages. This CDR3 spans 13 amino acids. CDR1 and CDR2 (germline): MDHEN, SYDVKM. The V and J ends lost 5 bases and 8 bases respectively, with 13 bases between them. Primed by a sample-barcoded 5' primer and a J-beta primer mix, a second PCR proceeded for about 6 to 12 cycles. All cDNA molecules were each tagged by a template-switch adaptor with 12 random nucleotides. Sequencing recovered at least 3 million CDR3-containing paired-end reads from each sample. TCRdb re-derived calls from the 5' RACE reads in MiXCR, one entry per CDR3 protein. The repertoire holds over 1,300,000 distinct CDR3 sequences, with 59% as singletons.

This chain uses TRBV28 with TRBJ2-1; D could derive from TRBD1 or TRBD2 (5 bases each). The TCR comes from a man younger than 30 in good health. The sequenced sample was blood. CDR3 protein: CASSPEGSHEQFF. DNA of the CDR3: TGTGCCAGCAGTCCTGAGGGGAGTCATGAGCAGTTCTTC.